The rows below give T cell receptor beta chains drawn from one sample of a study of T-cell reconstitution after alpha-beta-depleted transplantation in children. In TCRdb, the PCR reads were re-called with MiXCR into one record per CDR3 protein. The top ten hold under 30% of the sample, which has about 1,000,000 distinct CDR3 sequences, 25% to 35% seen once. Specimen: PBMCs, mostly from graft donor cells, collected 360 days after TCRalphabeta/CD19-depleted stem cell transplant. The receptors derive from a boy younger than two who had a stem cell transplant for SCID, so the T cells may come from the graft donor. Each CDR3 is given with its conserved first and last residue. The D gene is left open where the match is weak. Size is stated for part of the rows, as once, few or many counts, or as a class when the clone is expanded.

D gene: -
J gene: TRBJ2-1
V gene: TRBV3-1
clone size: few
CDR3 DNA: TGTGCCAGCAGCCAAGATAGAGGGCCTTTTTTCGTCAATGAGCAGTTCTTC
CDR3 protein: CASSQDRGPFFVNEQFF

D gene: TRBD1
J gene: TRBJ1-6
V gene: TRBV5-1
clone size: -
CDR3 DNA: TGCGCCAGCAGCACCGGGACAGAAGTTTCACCCCTCCACTTT
CDR3 protein: CASSTGTEVSPLHF

D gene: -
J gene: TRBJ1-1
V gene: TRBV4-1
clone size: -
CDR3 DNA: TGCGCCAGCAGCCAAAATACCCGGCATTCTGAAGCTTTCTTT
CDR3 protein: CASSQNTRHSEAFF

D gene: -
J gene: TRBJ2-5
V gene: TRBV6-6
clone size: once
CDR3 DNA: TGTGCCAGCAACGGTGGGGGAGAGACCCAGTACTTC
CDR3 protein: CASNGGGETQYF

D gene: -
J gene: TRBJ1-1
V gene: TRBV20-1
clone size: few
CDR3 DNA: TGCAGTGCTTCTCCGGGACTGAGCACTGAAGCTTTCTTT
CDR3 protein: CSASPGLSTEAFF

D gene: -
J gene: TRBJ1-1
V gene: TRBV12-3/TRBV12-4
clone size: few
CDR3 DNA: TGTGCCAGCAGTTCTTGGGGGCTGGGGACTGAAGCTTTCTTT
CDR3 protein: CASSSWGLGTEAFF

D gene: TRBD2
J gene: TRBJ2-7
V gene: TRBV4-2
clone size: few
CDR3 DNA: TGTGCCAGCAGCCAACTAGCGGGGACCTACGAGCAGTACTTC
CDR3 protein: CASSQLAGTYEQYF

D gene: TRBD2
J gene: TRBJ2-7
V gene: TRBV7-4
clone size: few
CDR3 DNA: TGTGCCAGCAGCTTAGGGGTGGGGGGGTACGAGCAGTACTTC
CDR3 protein: CASSLGVGGYEQYF

D gene: TRBD2
J gene: TRBJ2-3
V gene: TRBV7-2
clone size: many
CDR3 DNA: TGTGCCAGCAGCTCCGGACTAGCGGGGGGCCAAGATACGCAGTATTTT
CDR3 protein: CASSSGLAGGQDTQYF

D gene: TRBD2
J gene: TRBJ2-1
V gene: TRBV5-1
clone size: few
CDR3 DNA: TGCGCCAGCAGCTTGTATAGTGGCGGGGGGGCGTACAATGAGCAGTTCTTC
CDR3 protein: CASSLYSGGGAYNEQFF

D gene: -
J gene: TRBJ1-1
V gene: TRBV9
clone size: few
CDR3 DNA: TGTGCCAGCAGCCCCCGGAGGGTAATGAACACTGAAGCTTTCTTT
CDR3 protein: CASSPRRVMNTEAFF

D gene: -
J gene: TRBJ2-5
V gene: TRBV18
clone size: -
CDR3 DNA: TGTGCCAGCTCACCCGGAGGGAAAGAGACCCAGTACTTC
CDR3 protein: CASSPGGKETQYF

D gene: -
J gene: TRBJ2-7
V gene: TRBV10-3
clone size: -
CDR3 DNA: TGTGCCATCAGTGTGTCGCAGGGCGCCCACGAGCAGTACTTC
CDR3 protein: CAISVSQGAHEQYF

D gene: -
J gene: TRBJ1-1
V gene: TRBV5-5
clone size: many
CDR3 DNA: TGTGCCAGCAGCTTGACAGTCAGAGATGACACTGAAGCTTTCTTT
CDR3 protein: CASSLTVRDDTEAFF

D gene: TRBD1
J gene: TRBJ2-1
V gene: TRBV11-2
clone size: many
CDR3 DNA: TGTGCCAGCAGCTCCTCACAGGGGATTAATGAGCAGTTCTTC
CDR3 protein: CASSSSQGINEQFF

D gene: TRBD1
J gene: TRBJ1-2
V gene: TRBV27
clone size: -
CDR3 DNA: TGTGCCAGCACCCCGGGACAGGGATACCGATATGGCTACACCTTC
CDR3 protein: CASTPGQGYRYGYTF

D gene: TRBD1
J gene: TRBJ1-1
V gene: TRBV28
clone size: many
CDR3 DNA: TGTGCCAGCAGTTTCAGGACAGGGGTAGGGTTCGCTGAAGCTTTCTTT
CDR3 protein: CASSFRTGVGFAEAFF

D gene: -
J gene: TRBJ2-2
V gene: TRBV15
clone size: -
CDR3 DNA: TGTGCCACCAGCAGAGTGGACGGGGAGCTGTTTTTT
CDR3 protein: CATSRVDGELFF

D gene: -
J gene: TRBJ2-7
V gene: TRBV5-5
clone size: -
CDR3 DNA: TGTGCCAGCAGATGGGGACTCTCCTACGAGCAGTACTTC
CDR3 protein: CASRWGLSYEQYF

D gene: -
J gene: TRBJ2-5
V gene: TRBV7-2
clone size: -
CDR3 DNA: TGTGCCAGCAGCTTAGGGCGCCTTTTGGCCCAGTACTTC
CDR3 protein: CASSLGRLLAQYF

D gene: -
J gene: TRBJ2-1
V gene: TRBV12-3/TRBV12-4
clone size: few
CDR3 DNA: TGTGCCAGCAGTTTAGGATGGGGGGGCGTTCGGGAGCAGTTCTTC
CDR3 protein: CASSLGWGGVREQFF

D gene: -
J gene: TRBJ1-1
V gene: TRBV7-9
clone size: -
CDR3 DNA: TGTGCCAGCAGCTCTTGGCCTGGAGCTTTCTTT
CDR3 protein: CASSSWPGAFF

D gene: -
J gene: TRBJ2-1
V gene: TRBV27
clone size: few
CDR3 DNA: TGTGCCAGCAGTTCCGTTGGGGCAGGGGAGCAGTTCTTC
CDR3 protein: CASSSVGAGEQFF

D gene: TRBD2
J gene: TRBJ2-1
V gene: TRBV10-3
clone size: -
CDR3 DNA: TGTGCCATCAGTGCAACAACGGGGGGGCCTCGAGAGACCCAGTTCTTC
CDR3 protein: CAISATTGGPRETQFF

D gene: TRBD2
J gene: TRBJ2-1
V gene: TRBV5-1
clone size: many
CDR3 DNA: TGCGCCAGCAGTTTTGATGGGACTAGCGCGTTCAGTAAGGACAATGAGCAGTTCTTC
CDR3 protein: CASSFDGTSAFSKDNEQFF

D gene: -
J gene: TRBJ1-4
V gene: TRBV6-5
clone size: few
CDR3 DNA: TGTGCCAGCAGTTACAGGGGAGCAAATGAAAAACTGTTTTTT
CDR3 protein: CASSYRGANEKLFF

D gene: TRBD1
J gene: TRBJ2-1
V gene: TRBV12-3/TRBV12-4
clone size: -
CDR3 DNA: TGTGCCAGCAGAGTGGGGATGTGGGGACAGGGAGGCGATGAGCAGTTCTTC
CDR3 protein: CASRVGMWGQGGDEQFF

D gene: -
J gene: TRBJ2-5
V gene: TRBV20-1
clone size: -
CDR3 DNA: TGCAGTGCCTCCACGGACCAAGAGACCCAGTACTTC
CDR3 protein: CSASTDQETQYF

D gene: -
J gene: TRBJ1-4
V gene: TRBV10-3
clone size: -
CDR3 DNA: TGTGCCATCGCGGCGGGGAGCCGTGGGCGTGAAAAACTGTTTTTT
CDR3 protein: CAIAAGSRGREKLFF

D gene: -
J gene: TRBJ1-1
V gene: TRBV29-1
clone size: few
CDR3 DNA: TGCAGCGTTGAAAATAGGGCCTCCACGGCAGCTTTCTTT
CDR3 protein: CSVENRASTAAFF

D gene: TRBD1
J gene: TRBJ1-1
V gene: TRBV5-1
clone size: -
CDR3 DNA: TGCGCCAGCAGCAGCAGGGGGAAAGCTTTCTTT
CDR3 protein: CASSSRGKAFF

D gene: -
J gene: TRBJ2-3
V gene: TRBV4-3
clone size: few
CDR3 DNA: TGCGCCAGCAGCCAAGTATTCTGGCGTCGGCACACAGATACGCAGTATTTT
CDR3 protein: CASSQVFWRRHTDTQYF

D gene: TRBD1
J gene: TRBJ1-2
V gene: TRBV5-1
clone size: -
CDR3 DNA: TGCGCCAGCAGACCAGGACAGGCCCTTAACTATGGCTACACCTTC
CDR3 protein: CASRPGQALNYGYTF

D gene: -
J gene: TRBJ1-2
V gene: TRBV30
clone size: few
CDR3 DNA: TGTGCCTGGAGTGACCTACAGGCGACCAGATATGGCTACACCTTC
CDR3 protein: CAWSDLQATRYGYTF

D gene: TRBD2
J gene: TRBJ2-5
V gene: TRBV5-1
clone size: -
CDR3 DNA: TGCGCCAGCAGCCCGGGACTACACCAAGAGACCCAGTACTTC
CDR3 protein: CASSPGLHQETQYF

D gene: TRBD1
J gene: TRBJ2-7
V gene: TRBV7-2
clone size: few
CDR3 DNA: TGTGCCAGCAAAGTAAATGCAGGGGGCTACGAGCAGTACTTC
CDR3 protein: CASKVNAGGYEQYF